These 24 T cell receptor beta chains originate from one sample sequenced in a study of PD-L1 blockade in urothelial cancer. TCRdb's table, derived via immunoSEQ multiplex PCR, lists solely in-frame clones and lacks some. The repertoire holds about 40,000 clones, with over 70% as singletons. The sequences come from PBMCs, collected around atezolizumab (anti-PD-L1) treatment. These receptors all come from a man aged 55 to 70 with urothelial cancer.

This clone was seen a few times. V and J are TRBV5-1 and TRBJ2-3, with D possibly matching TRBD2 (6 bases). Trimming left V 5 bases short and J 2 bases short, with 15 bases between. The germline CDR1 and CDR2 sequences are SGHRS and YFSETQ. CDR3 length equals 15 residues. CDR3 protein: CASREGPPLTDTQYF. CDR3 in DNA: TGCGCCAGCAGGGAGGGACCGCCGCTCACAGATACGCAGTATTTT.

The chain uses TRBV11-1 and TRBJ2-7, with D tentatively TRBD2 (7 bases). This CDR3 has 15 residues. Germline V gene sequence: CDR1 SGHAT, CDR2 FQDESV (reference sequence). V dropped 3 bases and J dropped 7 bases, with 19 bases sitting between them. Here the CDR3 DNA reads TGTGCCAGCAGCTTTAGGTCGACAGGCGGGGGTGAGCAGTACTTC. This sequence encodes CASSFRSTGGGEQYF. The full variable domain, completed using reference TRBV11-1 and TRBJ2-7, is EAEVAQSPRYKITEKSQAVAFWCDPISGHATLYWYRQILGQGPELLVQFQDESVVDDSQLPKDRFSAERLKGVDSTLKIQPAELGDSAMYLCASSFRSTGGGEQYFGPGTRLTVT.

The V and J genes are TRBV6-1 and TRBJ1-1; D ambiguous. The germline V and J ends were trimmed by 7 bases and 4 bases, with 13 bases remaining between them. Germline-derived CDR1 and CDR2 are MNHNS and SASEGT. There are 13 residues in the CDR3. CDR3 DNA sequence: TGTGCCAGCATGTCAGGAATAGGCACTGAAGCTTTCTTT. The encoded protein is CASMSGIGTEAFF.

The CDR3 region is CASRAGGAFDTQYF. DNA of the CDR3: TGTGCCAGCAGGGCGGGGGGGGCTTTTGATACGCAGTATTTT. The chain carries TRBV6-6 and TRBJ2-3; 9 nucleotides agree with TRBD2. The germline V gene encodes CDR1 MNHNY and CDR2 SVGAGI (reference sequence). Trimming took 6 bases from V and 6 from J; bases not matched to a gene: 7. This CDR3 spans 14 amino acids.

The chain is built from TRBV28 and TRBJ1-1; D unresolved. The CDR3 is 14 residues long. CDR1 and CDR2 (germline): MDHEN, SYDVKM. V lost 6 bases and J 3 bases, leaving 14 bases between the germline ends. The CDR3 coding sequence is TGTGCCAGCAGCCCAGGTGGCGAGTACACTGAAGCTTTCTTT. It yields the protein CASSPGGEYTEAFF.

This clone came up a few times. The J gene is TRBJ1-1, the V gene TRBV12-5; 9 nucleotides match TRBD1. This CDR3 contains 14 residues. The germline V gene encodes CDR1 LGHNT and CDR2 FRNRAP. J gave up 3 bases and V 4 bases, and 3 bases lay outside the gene matches. As DNA, the CDR3 is TGTGCTAGTGGTTCAGGACAGGGGTACACTGAAGCTTTCTTT. This translates into CASGSGQGYTEAFF.

The rearrangement joins TRBV4-2 to TRBJ2-7; 7 positions match TRBD2. Germline V gives CDR1 LGHNA, CDR2 YNFKEQ. This CDR3 is built from 17 residues. V shed 4 bases and J 5 bases; nucleotides not matched to a gene: 17. CDR3 bases: TGTGCCAGCAGCCCTACTGGCGTGGGAGGGCCGGGAAACGAGCAGTACTTC. This sequence encodes CASSPTGVGGPGNEQYF.

The CDR3 region is CASTFGQSTDTQYF. The CDR3 DNA is TGTGCCAGCACGTTCGGACAGAGCACAGATACGCAGTATTTT. The chain uses TRBV7-8 and TRBJ2-3, with D perhaps matching TRBD1 (6 bases). The germline V and J ends were trimmed by 7 bases and 0 bases, with 11 bases remaining between them. CDR1 and CDR2 (germline): SGHVS, FQNEAQ. This CDR3 has 14 amino acids. Based on the CDR3 plus reference TRBV7-8 and TRBJ2-3, the full variable domain is GAGVSQSPRYKVAKRGQDVALRCDPISGHVSLFWYQQALGQGPEFLTYFQNEAQLDKSGLPSDRFFAERPEGSVSTLKIQRTQQEDSAVYLCASTFGQSTDTQYFGPGTRLTVL.

The chain uses TRBV28 and TRBJ1-1; 7 nucleotides line up with TRBD1. Germline V gene sequence: CDR1 MDHEN, CDR2 SYDVKM. The CDR3 covers 18 residues. Trimming cost V 2 bases and J 4 bases; bases outside gene matches: 16. CDR3 protein: CASSLTIPTGLLGTEAFF. As DNA, the CDR3 is TGTGCCAGCAGTTTAACTATTCCGACAGGGTTGTTGGGCACTGAAGCTTTCTTT.

The chain combines TRBV6-5 with TRBJ2-7, with 10 bases matching TRBD1. This CDR3 contains 13 residues. V lost 6 bases to trimming and J lost 5 bases; unmatched junction nucleotides: 4. Per the germline V gene, CDR1 is MNHEY and CDR2 is SVGAGI. The CDR3 loop reads CASRGQGRHEQYF. CDR3 DNA sequence: TGTGCCAGCAGGGGACAGGGGAGACACGAGCAGTACTTC.

The rearrangement links TRBV19 to TRBJ2-5, with 11 bases identical to TRBD2. The germline CDR1 and CDR2 sequences are LNHDA and SQIVND (reference sequence). The J segment lost 5 bases and the V segment lost 5 bases, leaving 13 bases of the junction unmatched. CDR3 size: 17 residues. This CDR3 reads CASSPLAGGRLGETQYF. CDR3 coding DNA: TGTGCCAGTAGTCCCCTAGCGGGAGGTCGTCTTGGGGAGACCCAGTACTTC.

The chain is built from TRBV11-2 and TRBJ2-3; 15 bases map to TRBD2. Germline CDR1 reads SGHAT; CDR2 reads FQNNGV. V lost 5 bases to trimming and J lost 2 bases; unmatched junction nucleotides: 5. CDR3 length equals 17 residues. Here the CDR3 reads CASSPGTSGGTTDTQYF. The CDR3 DNA follows: TGTGCCAGCAGCCCCGGGACTAGCGGGGGGACCACAGATACGCAGTATTTT.

This clone has just one count. The chain carries TRBV5-4 and TRBJ2-5, with 13 bases identical to TRBD2. The CDR3 runs 15 residues. Germline CDR1 reads SGHNT; CDR2 reads YYREEE (reference sequence). The trim removed 5 bases at V and 2 bases at J, leaving 3 bases unmatched. The CDR3 region has the DNA TGTGCCAGCAGTCCGGGACTAGCGGGACAAGAGACCCAGTACTTC. It codes for CASSPGLAGQETQYF.

This chain's CDR3 is CASTKQGVFTDTQYF. The CDR3 DNA reads as TGTGCCAGCACAAAACAGGGGGTTTTCACAGATACGCAGTATTTT. This sequence joins TRBV19 and TRBJ2-3, with 8 bases matching TRBD1. Germline V CDR1 and CDR2: LNHDA, SQIVND (reference sequence). V lost 9 bases, J lost 2 bases, and 10 bases stayed unmatched. The CDR3 is made up of 15 amino acids.

As to this clone: One end of the junction fails to match germline, which may point to a read error. The V and J genes are TRBV5-1 and TRBJ1-4, with D perhaps matching TRBD1 (6 bases). The CDR3 has 15 amino acids. Per the germline V gene, CDR1 is SGHRS and CDR2 is YFSETQ. In DNA form, the CDR3 reads TGCGCCAGCAGCGGATTGACAGGCGTGGGTGAAAAACTGCTTTTT. Translation gives CASSGLTGVGEKLLF.

The rearrangement uses TRBV5-1 and TRBJ2-5, with 7 nucleotides matching TRBD1. The V gene end was trimmed by 4 bases and the J gene end by 4 bases; junction bases not matched to a gene: 4. Germline V CDR1 and CDR2: SGHRS, YFSETQ. This CDR3 comprises 13 residues. CDR3: CASSVQGPETQYF. The CDR3, as DNA: TGCGCCAGCAGCGTACAGGGGCCAGAGACCCAGTACTTC.

The gene calls are TRBV27 and TRBJ2-3; 9 positions match TRBD1. CDR1 is MNHEY, CDR2 SMNVEV, per germline (reference sequence). The CDR3 extends over 16 amino acids. With 0 bases clipped from V and 3 bases from J, the junction kept 4 bases outside the gene matches. The CDR3 bases are TGTGCCAGCAGTTTATCCAGGGACAGGGCGACAGATACGCAGTATTTT. It yields the protein CASSLSRDRATDTQYF.

The chain recombines TRBV5-1 with TRBJ2-5; D is unresolved. The length of the CDR3 is 13 residues. The germline V and J ends were trimmed by 4 bases and 4 bases, with 11 bases remaining between them. From germline, CDR1 is SGHRS and CDR2 YFSETQ. The CDR3 DNA follows: TGCGCCAGCAGCCTATCGGTCCGAGAGACCCAGTACTTC. As protein: CASSLSVRETQYF.

The chain employs TRBV5-4 and TRBJ2-2; 10 positions match TRBD2. The length of the CDR3 is 19 residues. The germline V gene has CDR1 SGHNT and CDR2 YYREEE (reference sequence). After removal of 6 bases from V and 0 bases from J, the junction contained 14 bases not matched to a gene. The CDR3 sequence: CASTPRGSGGQANTGELFF. DNA of the CDR3: TGTGCCAGCACCCCGAGGGGTAGCGGGGGGCAAGCGAACACCGGGGAGCTGTTTTTT.

The CDR3 region has the DNA TGTGCCAGCAGCCGTGCCAGGGGGTCGGATGGCTACACCTTC. Amino acid sequence: CASSRARGSDGYTF. The rearrangement links TRBV28 to TRBJ1-2, with 7 bases aligning to TRBD1. This CDR3 contains 14 residues. The V gene end was trimmed by 6 bases and the J gene end by 6 bases; junction bases not matched to a gene: 10. In germline, CDR1 is MDHEN, CDR2 SYDVKM.

For the CDR3, the DNA is TGTGCCAGCAGCCTCGACAGGGCGGCCTCCTATAATTCACCCCTCCACTTT. Its translation is CASSLDRAASYNSPLHF. The chain couples TRBV5-4 to TRBJ1-6; 7 bases fit TRBD1. The germline V gene encodes CDR1 SGHNT and CDR2 YYREEE (reference sequence). This CDR3 spans 17 amino acids. The junction had 7 bases not matched to a gene; V was cut back by 4 bases and J by 0 bases. Combining the CDR3 with reference TRBV5-4 and TRBJ1-6 gives the whole variable domain ETGVTQSPTHLIKTRGQQVTLRCSSQSGHNTVSWYQQALGQGPQFIFQYYREEENGRGNFPPRFSGLQFPNYSSELNVNALELDDSALYLCASSLDRAASYNSPLHFGNGTRLTVT.

This clone has only one observation. The chain is built from TRBV2 and TRBJ2-2; 10 bases line up with TRBD2. Per the germline V gene, CDR1 is SNHLY and CDR2 is FYNNEI. Losses at the gene ends were 7 bases for V and 6 bases for J; bases not matched to a gene: 5. The CDR3 spans 14 residues. Written as DNA, the CDR3 is TGTGCCAGCAAGTTTAGCGGGGGGTCCGGGGAGCTGTTTTTT. Its protein is CASKFSGGSGELFF.

V gene TRBV2 combines with J gene TRBJ2-2; TRBD2 matches at 8 bases. The CDR3 has 14 amino acids. Germline-derived CDR1 and CDR2 are SNHLY and FYNNEI. The ends lost 7 bases at V and 13 bases at J; junction bases unmatched: 14. The CDR3 loop is CASIVGLAKARLFF. The DNA of the CDR3 is TGTGCCAGCATTGTAGGACTAGCAAAAGCTAGGCTGTTTTTT.

The V gene is TRBV7-2, the J gene TRBJ2-2; TRBD2 matches at 12 bases. With 4 bases clipped from V and 4 bases from J, the junction kept 13 bases outside the gene matches. Germline V gene data show CDR1 as SGHTA and CDR2 as FQGNSA. CDR3 length equals 19 residues. The CDR3 here is CASSSVASGRGGGTGELFF. DNA for the CDR3: TGTGCCAGCAGCTCCGTAGCTAGCGGGAGGGGTGGAGGCACCGGGGAGCTGTTTTTT.